The clone carrying this T cell receptor beta chain was observed a handful of times. This entry comes from a study of blood T cell repertoires in COVID-19. Overall study: The United States, Italy and Spain provided the acute and convalescent COVID-19 samples. The cDNA or gDNA used as material had been derived from T cells, B-cell-depleted T cells, or PBMCs.

Authors' analysis steps: Nucleated cell counts were estimated from reference gene primer amplification. Sequencing was performed with immunoSEQ multiplex PCR; in TCRdb, only in-frame clones are kept and a portion is missing. The DNA was the basis for D and trimming; V, J and clone size are from that table. The data show fewer than 200,000 clones, more than 75% seen once. CDR1 SGHRS and CDR2 YFSETQ come from the germline V gene. There are 15 residues in the CDR3. The V end lost 0 bases, the J end lost 1 base, and 10 bases lay between the germline ends. In Seattle, patients joined the study during active infection and were tracked longitudinally.

This receptor was obtained from a woman aged 60-70 years with COVID-19, enrolled during active disease. V is TRBV5-1 and J is TRBJ1-1; D gene unclear. The sequencing sample was made of peripheral blood. This CDR3 reads CASSLVQDRNTEAFF. The CDR3 nucleotides are TGCGCCAGCAGCTTGGTTCAGGATCGGAACACTGAAGCTTTCTTT. Full variable domain (rest looked up from reference TRBV5-1 and TRBJ1-1): KAGVTQTPRYLIKTRGQQVTLSCSPISGHRSVSWYQQTPGQGLQFLFEYFSETQRNKGNFPGRFSGRQFSNSRSEMNVSTLELGDSALYLCASSLVQDRNTEAFFGQGTRLTVV.